This record concerns one T cell receptor (beta chain) sequence. What it binds is not known. These data belong to a study of T cells in narcolepsy. Study-wide context: Donors had narcolepsy type 1 or type 2, or were healthy controls.

Clones were sequenced by immunoSEQ multiplex PCR, and TCRdb holds only the in-frame ones, with some missing. Here the sample spans approximately 32,000 clones, 87% being singletons. Notes on the study in general: Blood of same and different patients, but not healthy controls, reportedly held recurring autoreactive clonotypes. Autoreactive HCRT-specific and TRIB2-specific clonotypes were marked in same-patient CSF-versus-blood CD4+ comparisons.

Trimming removed 5 bases from V and 3 bases from J, with 14 bases in between. Germline V CDR1 and CDR2: MNHEY, SMNVEV (reference sequence). The CDR3 is made up of 15 amino acids. This chain joins TRBV27 and TRBJ2-1; no clear D. The sample comprised CD45RA- memory CD4+ T cells from PBMCs. This receptor was identified in a human donor with narcolepsy. The CDR3 loop reads CASSPSYTFYNEQFF. The CDR3 nucleotides read TGTGCCAGCAGTCCTTCTTACACCTTCTACAATGAGCAGTTCTTC.